The 18 T cell receptor beta chains below were found in one sample sequenced in a study of blood T cell repertoires in COVID-19. TCRdb's copy holds only in-frame clones and misses some; the assay was immunoSEQ multiplex PCR. The data hold approximately 220,000 clones, with roughly four fifths observed a single time. The sample was peripheral blood. These receptors all come from a woman in her 70s with acute or convalescent COVID-19.

The J gene is TRBJ1-1, the V gene TRBV20-1; D ambiguous. The length of the CDR3 is 12 residues. Germline V gives CDR1 DFQATT, CDR2 SNEGSKA (reference sequence). V lost 3 bases to trimming and J lost 5 bases, with 10 bases between them. CDR3 sequence: CSASRLLTEAFF. CDR3 bases: TGCAGTGCTAGTAGACTGCTGACTGAAGCTTTCTTT.

The chain combines TRBV27 with TRBJ1-1; 8 bases agree with TRBD1. CDR3 length: 15 amino acids. Trimming took 4 bases from V and 1 from J; bases not matched to a gene: 5. Germline CDR1 and CDR2: MNHEY and SMNVEV (reference sequence). CDR3 nucleotides: TGTGCCAGCAGTTCGACAGGGGAGTGGAACACTGAAGCTTTCTTT. This sequence encodes CASSSTGEWNTEAFF.

This clone was seen only a few times. The gene calls are TRBV12-3 or TRBV12-4 and TRBJ1-1; possible D gene TRBD1, 6 bases. The V and J ends lost 7 bases and 7 bases respectively, with 10 bases between them. The CDR3 is made up of 11 amino acids. CDR3 region: CASTGVSEAFF. CDR3 sequence (DNA): TGTGCCAGCACAGGGGTAAGTGAAGCTTTCTTT.

The chain couples TRBV6-4 to TRBJ2-5; 11 bases are shared with TRBD2. Per germline, CDR1 MRHNA and CDR2 SNTAGT. The CDR3 is 15 residues long. With 5 bases clipped from V and 1 base from J, the junction kept 3 bases outside the gene matches. For the CDR3, the DNA is TGTGCCAGCAGTCGACTAGCGGGGCCCCAAGAGACCCAGTACTTC. Its translation: CASSRLAGPQETQYF.

This clone has only a few counts. The chain employs TRBV29-1 and TRBJ1-1; TRBD1 agrees at 7 bases. Trimming removed 4 bases from V and 0 bases from J; junction bases left unmatched: 2. CDR1 SQVTM and CDR2 ANQGSEA come from the germline V gene. The CDR3 totals 13 residues. The CDR3 DNA reads as TGCAGCGTTGTAGACAGGGTGAACACTGAAGCTTTCTTT. Protein: CSVVDRVNTEAFF.

The genes are TRBV6-5 and TRBJ2-7; D unresolved. The germline V gene encodes CDR1 MNHEY and CDR2 SVGAGI. The ends were cut back, 6 bases at V and 1 base at J, with 13 bases in the middle. This CDR3 is built from 14 residues. CDR3 residues: CASRRYRESYEQYF. The DNA of the CDR3 is TGTGCCAGCAGAAGATACAGAGAATCCTACGAGCAGTACTTC.

The chain has TRBV4-2 and TRBJ2-7; perhaps TRBD2 as D (7 bases). The CDR3 runs to 20 residues. Germline CDR1 LGHNA, CDR2 YNFKEQ. Trimming took off 0 bases at V and 0 bases at J, with 24 bases between the two ends. The CDR3 loop reads CASSQDRARGNGGFSYEQYF. The CDR3 DNA reads TGTGCCAGCAGCCAAGATAGGGCCAGGGGAAACGGGGGGTTCTCCTACGAGCAGTACTTC.

V and J are TRBV5-8 and TRBJ2-7, with D possibly being TRBD1 (6 bases). This CDR3 has 15 residues. V lost 1 base to trimming and J lost 2 bases, with 13 bases between them. CDR1 and CDR2 from the germline V gene are SGHTS and YDEGEE. CDR3 in amino acids: CASSLIGRGPYEQYF. The CDR3 coding sequence is TGTGCCAGCAGCTTGATTGGCAGGGGACCCTACGAGCAGTACTTC.

The gene calls are TRBV19 and TRBJ1-5; 8 bases match TRBD1. Per germline, CDR1 LNHDA and CDR2 SQIVND (reference sequence). The CDR3 covers 15 residues. The CDR3 DNA reads as TGTGCTTCGACGGTAGACAGGGGTTACAATCAGCCCCAGCATTTT. It codes for CASTVDRGYNQPQHF.

This chain uses TRBV29-1 with TRBJ1-5, with a weak D call TRBD1 (5 bases). With 4 bases removed from V and 7 bases from J, the gap between germline ends came to 14 bases. The CDR3 length is 13 residues. The germline gives CDR1 SQVTM, CDR2 ANQGSEA. CDR3 sequence: CSVGDSSGQPQHF. The DNA of the CDR3 is TGCAGCGTTGGGGACTCTAGCGGGCAGCCCCAGCATTTT.

The chain couples TRBV7-2 to TRBJ2-7, with a possible D match to TRBD1 (6 bases). This CDR3 comprises 13 residues. Deletions cut 7 bases from V and 3 bases from J, with 13 bases between. Germline assignment: CDR1 SGHTA and CDR2 FQGNSA. In DNA form, the CDR3 reads TGTGCCAGCACCCCCCTGGACAGCTACGAGCAGTACTTC. Translating gives CASTPLDSYEQYF.

This chain joins TRBV10-3 and TRBJ1-1; perhaps TRBD1 as D (6 bases). V shed 3 bases and J shed 4 bases, with 9 bases lying between them. The CDR3 is 13 residues long. Germline V CDR1 and CDR2: ENHRY, SYGVKD. CDR3 sequence reads: CAISEGGVTEAFF. The DNA for the CDR3 is TGTGCCATCAGTGAAGGGGGAGTCACTGAAGCTTTCTTT.

The chain employs TRBV6-5 and TRBJ1-2; D might be TRBD1 (5 bases). The V gene's germline CDR1 is MNHEY and CDR2 SVGAGI. This CDR3 contains 15 residues. The V gene lost 10 bases and the J gene lost 3 bases, with 21 bases spanning the gap. CDR3 region: CAIESRRGEDYGYTF. For the CDR3, the DNA is TGTGCCATCGAGTCCCGCCGGGGGGAGGACTATGGCTACACCTTC.

This clone has a count of ten or more. The chain is built from TRBV24-1 and TRBJ1-5; TRBD1 is a possible D gene (5 bases). Germline CDR1 reads KGHDR; CDR2 reads SFDVKD. Trimming removed 3 bases from V and 7 bases from J, with 12 bases in between. The CDR3 extends over 14 amino acids. The CDR3 loop reads CATSDGRGRQPQHF. As DNA, the CDR3 is TGTGCCACCAGTGATGGGAGGGGACGGCAGCCCCAGCATTTT.

This chain links TRBV11-1 with TRBJ2-1; possibly TRBD2 for D (6 bases). CDR1 and CDR2 from the germline V gene are SGHAT and FQDESV (reference sequence). V was trimmed by 4 bases and J by 6 bases, leaving 13 bases between them. The CDR3 covers 14 residues. CDR3 sequence: CASSWGGGGNEQFF. The CDR3 region has the DNA TGTGCCAGCAGCTGGGGAGGAGGAGGCAATGAGCAGTTCTTC.

This clone was detected a few times. The chain employs TRBV21-1 and TRBJ1-1; the table's TRBD1 call for D was not verified on the DNA. TRBV21-1 is a recognized pseudogene. CDR3 length: 15 amino acids. Here the CDR3 reads CASSSTGTTDTEAFF. The CDR3 DNA sequence: TGTGCCAGCAGCTCGACCGGGACAACCGACACTGAAGCTTTCTTT.

This rearrangement joins TRBV4-2 to TRBJ2-1; 8 nucleotides align to TRBD1. The CDR3 length is 16 residues. With V trimmed by 5 bases and J by 1 base, 7 bases remained unmatched. Germline CDR1 LGHNA, CDR2 YNFKEQ. Here the CDR3 DNA reads TGTGCCAGCAGCTCCCGGACAGGGACATCCTACAATGAGCAGTTCTTC. As protein: CASSSRTGTSYNEQFF.

This chain connects TRBV9 to TRBJ2-6, with D perhaps TRBD2 (6 bases). Per the germline V gene, CDR1 is SGDLS and CDR2 is YYNGEE. The CDR3 runs to 16 residues. Trimming pared 4 bases from V and 2 bases from J, leaving 13 bases between. The CDR3 loop reads CASSLRGDPGANVLTF. The DNA for the CDR3 is TGTGCCAGCAGCCTTCGCGGGGACCCTGGGGCCAACGTCCTGACTTTC.